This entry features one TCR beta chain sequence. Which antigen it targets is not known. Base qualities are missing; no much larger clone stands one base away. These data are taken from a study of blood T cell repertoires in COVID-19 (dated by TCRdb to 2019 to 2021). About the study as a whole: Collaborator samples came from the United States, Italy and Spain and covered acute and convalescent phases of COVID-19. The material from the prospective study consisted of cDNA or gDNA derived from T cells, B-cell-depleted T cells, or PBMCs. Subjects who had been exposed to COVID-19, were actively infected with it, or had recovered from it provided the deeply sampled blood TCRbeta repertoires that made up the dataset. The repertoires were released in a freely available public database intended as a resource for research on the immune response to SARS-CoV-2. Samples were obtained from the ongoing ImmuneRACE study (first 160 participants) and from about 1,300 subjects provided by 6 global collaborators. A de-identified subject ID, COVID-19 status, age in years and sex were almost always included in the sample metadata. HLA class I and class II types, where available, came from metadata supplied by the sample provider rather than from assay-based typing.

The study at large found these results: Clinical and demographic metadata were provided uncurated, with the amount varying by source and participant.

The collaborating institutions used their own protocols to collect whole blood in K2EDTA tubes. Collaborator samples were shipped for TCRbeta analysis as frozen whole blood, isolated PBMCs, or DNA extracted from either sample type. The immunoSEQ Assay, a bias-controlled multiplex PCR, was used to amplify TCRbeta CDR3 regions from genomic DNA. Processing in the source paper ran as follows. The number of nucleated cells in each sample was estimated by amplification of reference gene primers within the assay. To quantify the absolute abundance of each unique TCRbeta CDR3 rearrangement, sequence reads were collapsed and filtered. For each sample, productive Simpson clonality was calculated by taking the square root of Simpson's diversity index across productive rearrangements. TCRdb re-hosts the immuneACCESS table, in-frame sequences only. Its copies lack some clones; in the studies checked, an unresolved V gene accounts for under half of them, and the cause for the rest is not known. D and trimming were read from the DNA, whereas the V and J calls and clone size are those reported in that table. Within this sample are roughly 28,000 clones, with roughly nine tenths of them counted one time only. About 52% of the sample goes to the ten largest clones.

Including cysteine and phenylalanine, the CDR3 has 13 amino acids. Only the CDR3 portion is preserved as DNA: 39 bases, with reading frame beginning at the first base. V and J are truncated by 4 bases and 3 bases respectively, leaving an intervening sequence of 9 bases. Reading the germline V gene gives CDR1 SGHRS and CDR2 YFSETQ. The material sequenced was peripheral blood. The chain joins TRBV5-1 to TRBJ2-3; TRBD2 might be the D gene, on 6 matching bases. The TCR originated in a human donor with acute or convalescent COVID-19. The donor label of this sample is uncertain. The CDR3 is CASSPGETDTQYF. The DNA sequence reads TGCGCCAGCAGCCCGGGGGAGACAGATACGCAGTATTTT.